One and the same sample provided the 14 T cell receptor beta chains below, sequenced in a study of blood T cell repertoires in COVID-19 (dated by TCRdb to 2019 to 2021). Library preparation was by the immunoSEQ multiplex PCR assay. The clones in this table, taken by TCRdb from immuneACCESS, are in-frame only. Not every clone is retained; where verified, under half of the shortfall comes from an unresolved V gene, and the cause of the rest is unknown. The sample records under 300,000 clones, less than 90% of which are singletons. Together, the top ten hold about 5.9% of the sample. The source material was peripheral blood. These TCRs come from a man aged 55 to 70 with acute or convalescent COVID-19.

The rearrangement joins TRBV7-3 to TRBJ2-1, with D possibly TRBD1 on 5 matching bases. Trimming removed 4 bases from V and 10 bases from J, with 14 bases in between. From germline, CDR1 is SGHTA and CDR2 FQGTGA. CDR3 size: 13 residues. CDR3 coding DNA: TGTGCCAGCAGCTCCAGCAGGGTTGGCGAGCAGTTCTTC. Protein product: CASSSSRVGEQFF.

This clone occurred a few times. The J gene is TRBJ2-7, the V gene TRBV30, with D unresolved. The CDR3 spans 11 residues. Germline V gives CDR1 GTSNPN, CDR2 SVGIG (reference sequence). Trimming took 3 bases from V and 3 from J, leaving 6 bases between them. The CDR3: CAWSKNYEQYF. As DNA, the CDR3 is TGTGCCTGGAGCAAAAACTACGAGCAGTACTTC.

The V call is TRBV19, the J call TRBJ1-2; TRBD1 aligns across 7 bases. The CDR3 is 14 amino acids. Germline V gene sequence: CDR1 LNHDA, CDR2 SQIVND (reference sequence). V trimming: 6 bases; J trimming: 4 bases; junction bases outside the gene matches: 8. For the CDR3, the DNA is TGTGCCAGTAGCATACTACAGGGGACCTATGGCTACACCTTC. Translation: CASSILQGTYGYTF.

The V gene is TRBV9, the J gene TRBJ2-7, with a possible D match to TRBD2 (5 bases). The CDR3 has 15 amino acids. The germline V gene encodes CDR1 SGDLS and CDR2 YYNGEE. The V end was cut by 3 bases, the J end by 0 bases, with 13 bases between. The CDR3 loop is CASSAGGRGSYEQYF. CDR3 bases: TGTGCCAGCAGCGCCGGCGGCCGGGGCTCCTACGAGCAGTACTTC.

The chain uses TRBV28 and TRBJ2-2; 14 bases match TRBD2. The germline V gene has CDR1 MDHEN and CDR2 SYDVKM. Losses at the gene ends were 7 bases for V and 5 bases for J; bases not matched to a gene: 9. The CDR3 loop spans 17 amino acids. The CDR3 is CASTRLAGGPGTGELFF. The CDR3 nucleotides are TGTGCCAGCACTCGACTAGCGGGAGGGCCGGGGACCGGGGAGCTGTTTTTT.

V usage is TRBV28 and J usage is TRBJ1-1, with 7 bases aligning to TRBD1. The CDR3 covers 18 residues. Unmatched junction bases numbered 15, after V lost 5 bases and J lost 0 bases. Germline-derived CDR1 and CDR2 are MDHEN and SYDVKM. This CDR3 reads CASSEVGAGGLMNTEAFF. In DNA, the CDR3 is TGTGCCAGCAGTGAGGTAGGAGCAGGGGGACTCATGAACACTGAAGCTTTCTTT.

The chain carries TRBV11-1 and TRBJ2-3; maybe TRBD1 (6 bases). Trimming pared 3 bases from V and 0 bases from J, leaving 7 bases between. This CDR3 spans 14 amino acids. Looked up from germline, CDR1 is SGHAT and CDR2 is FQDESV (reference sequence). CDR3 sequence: CASSLDRSTDTQYF. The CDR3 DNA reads TGTGCCAGCAGCTTGGACAGAAGCACAGATACGCAGTATTTT.

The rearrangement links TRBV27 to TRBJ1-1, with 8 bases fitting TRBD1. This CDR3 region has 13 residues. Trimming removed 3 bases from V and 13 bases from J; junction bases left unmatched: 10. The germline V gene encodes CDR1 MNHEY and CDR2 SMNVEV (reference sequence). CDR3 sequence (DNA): TGTGCCAGCAGTTTTTCCACGGGACAGGAATTTTTCTTT. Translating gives CASSFSTGQEFFF.

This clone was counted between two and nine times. The DNA of the CDR3 is TGCGCCAGCAGCTCAAAGGGGGGCACAGATACGCAGTATTTT. It encodes CASSSKGGTDTQYF. V is TRBV5-1 and J is TRBJ2-3; D may be TRBD1 (6 bases). The CDR3 consists of 14 residues. The V and J ends lost 3 bases and 1 base respectively, with 9 bases between them. CDR1 and CDR2 (germline): SGHRS, YFSETQ. Variable domain in full (rest from reference TRBV5-1 and TRBJ2-3): KAGVTQTPRYLIKTRGQQVTLSCSPISGHRSVSWYQQTPGQGLQFLFEYFSETQRNKGNFPGRFSGRQFSNSRSEMNVSTLELGDSALYLCASSSKGGTDTQYFGPGTRLTVL.

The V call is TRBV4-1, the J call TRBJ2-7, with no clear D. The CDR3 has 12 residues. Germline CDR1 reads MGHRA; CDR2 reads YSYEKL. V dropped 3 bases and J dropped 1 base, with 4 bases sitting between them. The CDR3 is CASSHVSYEQYF. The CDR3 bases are TGCGCCAGCAGCCATGTATCCTACGAGCAGTACTTC.

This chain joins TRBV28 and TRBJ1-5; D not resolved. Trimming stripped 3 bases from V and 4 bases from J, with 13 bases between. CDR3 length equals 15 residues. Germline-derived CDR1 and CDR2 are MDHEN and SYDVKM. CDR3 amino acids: CASSFLRLRNQPQHF. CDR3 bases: TGTGCCAGCAGTTTCCTCAGGCTACGGAATCAGCCCCAGCATTTT.

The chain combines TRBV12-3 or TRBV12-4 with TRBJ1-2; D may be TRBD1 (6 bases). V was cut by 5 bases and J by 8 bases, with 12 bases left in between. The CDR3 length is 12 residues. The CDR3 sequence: CASSPGARGYTF. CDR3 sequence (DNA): TGTGCCAGCAGTCCAGGGGCGAGAGGCTACACCTTC.

CDR3 sequence reads: CASSALQGEGTEAFF. CDR3 coding DNA: TGTGCCAGTAGTGCTCTACAGGGGGAGGGCACTGAAGCTTTCTTT. This rearrangement joins TRBV19 to TRBJ1-1; 8 bases map to TRBD1. Germline V gene data show CDR1 as LNHDA and CDR2 as SQIVND (reference sequence). The CDR3 runs to 15 residues. J lost 4 bases, V lost 5 bases, and 9 bases had no gene match.

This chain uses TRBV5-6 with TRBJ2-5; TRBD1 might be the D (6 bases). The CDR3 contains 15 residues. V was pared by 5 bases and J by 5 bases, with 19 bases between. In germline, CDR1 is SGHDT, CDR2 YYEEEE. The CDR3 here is CASSGRGYREETQYF. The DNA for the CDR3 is TGTGCCAGCAGTGGTCGTGGGTACAGGGAGGAGACCCAGTACTTC. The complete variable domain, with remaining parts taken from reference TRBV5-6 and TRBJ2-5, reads DAGVTQSPTHLIKTRGQQVTLRCSPKSGHDTVSWYQQALGQGPQFIFQYYEEEERQRGNFPDRFSGHQFPNYSSELNVNALLLGDSALYLCASSGRGYREETQYFGPGTRLLVL.